The present T cell receptor beta chain was sequenced within a study of cytomegalovirus exposure and HLA in healthy donors. In the study overall: Earlier, 90 million to 140 million unique TCR beta sequences were recovered from approximately 180 million T cells by an analysis. Study results and caveats: Judged likely to be a sequencing artifact was a cluster of highly shared sequence variants. TCR beta chain V- and J-gene trimming was linked, in a later analysis, to a missense variant in DCLRE1C.

Comments on this clone: Antigen unknown.

The junction had 2 bases not matched to a gene; V was cut back by 5 bases and J by 3 bases. There are 14 residues in the CDR3. Germline assignment: CDR1 SGHVS and CDR2 FNYEAQ. Both 60 Vbeta primers and 13 Jbeta primers went into the PCR. Original analysis: Unique TCR beta chains numbered around 75 million in a later analysis, with around 10 million shared. Clones were sequenced by immunoSEQ multiplex PCR, and TCRdb holds only the in-frame ones, with some missing. That table supplies the V and J calls and clone size; D and trimming were determined from the DNA. This sample has roughly 140,000 clones, with more than 65% found just once.

The sequenced sample was PBMCs. The chain has TRBV7-6 and TRBJ1-4, with 8 bases fitting TRBD1. This sequence originates from a woman aged 25 to 39 in good health and CMV-seronegative. CDR3 coding DNA: TGTGCCAGCAGCCTGGGACAGGCTAATGAAAAACTGTTTTTT. Encoded protein: CASSLGQANEKLFF.